Here is one T cell receptor beta chain with its context. Time point indicated: cycle 4 day 1 (C4D1), after six to seven weeks of nivolumab. Every single patient, without exception, relapsed after autologous stem cell transplantation, and brentuximab vedotin exposure varied. Starting with thawed PBMCs, CD4+ T cells were purified by magnetic negative selection. The data stem from a study of PD-1 blockade in classical Hodgkin lymphoma. Germline values: CDR1 MNHEY, CDR2 SMNVEV (reference sequence). This CDR3 is 21 amino acids long. Trimming cost V 5 bases and J 4 bases, with 35 bases left between them. Assay: immunoSEQ multiplex PCR; the TCRdb copy retains only in-frame clones and omits some. The table records about 27,000 clones, more than 80% of them present only once.

This chain joins TRBV27 and TRBJ1-2; tentative D call: TRBD1 (5 bases). This clonotype originated in a human donor with classical Hodgkin lymphoma. This specimen was CD4+ T cells from blood, taken before the fourth cycle of nivolumab. DNA for the CDR3: TGTGCCAGCAGTGCCCTTACCGGCCTTGGAGTCCCTGCTTACGGGGGCTATGGCTACACCTTC. Encoded protein: CASSALTGLGVPAYGGYGYTF.